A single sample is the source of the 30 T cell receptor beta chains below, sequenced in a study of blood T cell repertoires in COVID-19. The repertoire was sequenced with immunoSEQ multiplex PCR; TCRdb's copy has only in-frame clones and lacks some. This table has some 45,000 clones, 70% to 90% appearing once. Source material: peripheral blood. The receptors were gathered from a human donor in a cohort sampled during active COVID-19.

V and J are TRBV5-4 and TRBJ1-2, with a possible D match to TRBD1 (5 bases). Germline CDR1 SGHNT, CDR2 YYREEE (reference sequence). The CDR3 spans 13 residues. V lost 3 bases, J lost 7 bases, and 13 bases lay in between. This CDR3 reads CASSSEGASGYTF. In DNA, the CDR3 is TGTGCCAGCAGCTCGGAAGGGGCATCTGGCTACACCTTC.

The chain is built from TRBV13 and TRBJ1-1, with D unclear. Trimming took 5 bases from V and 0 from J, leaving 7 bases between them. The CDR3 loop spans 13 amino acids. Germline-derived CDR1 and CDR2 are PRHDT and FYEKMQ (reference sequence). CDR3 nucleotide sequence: TGTGCCAGCAGCAGCGAGCTGAACACTGAAGCTTTCTTT. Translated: CASSSELNTEAFF.

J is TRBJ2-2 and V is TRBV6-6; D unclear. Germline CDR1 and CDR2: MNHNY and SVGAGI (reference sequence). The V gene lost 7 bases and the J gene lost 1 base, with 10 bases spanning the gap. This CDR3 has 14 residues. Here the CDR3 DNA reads TGTGCCAGCACCGACTTACTGAACACCGGGGAGCTGTTTTTT. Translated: CASTDLLNTGELFF.

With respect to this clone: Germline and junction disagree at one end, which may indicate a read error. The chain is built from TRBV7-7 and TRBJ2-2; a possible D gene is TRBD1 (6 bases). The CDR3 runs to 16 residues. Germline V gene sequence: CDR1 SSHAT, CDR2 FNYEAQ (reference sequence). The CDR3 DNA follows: TGTGCTAGCAGCTTAGCTGGGACACCGAACACCGGGGAGCTGTTTTTT. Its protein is CASSLAGTPNTGELFF.

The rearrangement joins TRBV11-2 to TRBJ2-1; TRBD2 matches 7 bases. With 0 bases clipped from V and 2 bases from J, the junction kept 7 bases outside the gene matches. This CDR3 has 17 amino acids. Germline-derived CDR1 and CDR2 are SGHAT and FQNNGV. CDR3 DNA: TGTGCCAGCAGCTTAGATCCGGGGGGTAGTACCTACAATGAGCAGTTCTTC. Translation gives CASSLDPGGSTYNEQFF.

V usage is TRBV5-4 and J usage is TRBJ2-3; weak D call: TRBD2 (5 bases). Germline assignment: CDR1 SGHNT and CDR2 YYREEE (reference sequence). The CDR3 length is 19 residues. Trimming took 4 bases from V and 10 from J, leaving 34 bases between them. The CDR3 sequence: CASSIGPKRRELGSSSQYF. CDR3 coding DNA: TGTGCCAGCAGCATTGGACCGAAGCGTCGAGAACTAGGGTCCTCGTCGCAGTATTTT.

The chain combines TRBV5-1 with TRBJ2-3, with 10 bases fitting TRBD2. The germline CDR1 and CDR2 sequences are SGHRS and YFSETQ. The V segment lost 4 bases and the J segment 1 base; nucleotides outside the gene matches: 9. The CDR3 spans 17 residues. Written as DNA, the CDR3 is TGCGCCAGCAGCATTGGGGGACTAGCGTTAGGCACAGATACGCAGTATTTT. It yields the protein CASSIGGLALGTDTQYF.

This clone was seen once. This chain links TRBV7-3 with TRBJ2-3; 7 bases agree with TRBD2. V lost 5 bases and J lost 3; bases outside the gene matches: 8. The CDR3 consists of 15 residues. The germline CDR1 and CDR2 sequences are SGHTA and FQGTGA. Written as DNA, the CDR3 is TGTGCCAGCAGCCCGTGGGGGGGTGGGACAGATACGCAGTATTTT. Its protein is CASSPWGGGTDTQYF. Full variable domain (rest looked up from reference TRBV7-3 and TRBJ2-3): GAGVSQTPSNKVTEKGKYVELRCDPISGHTALYWYRQSLGQGPEFLIYFQGTGAADDSGLPNDRFFAVRPEGSVSTLKIQRTERGDSAVYLCASSPWGGGTDTQYFGPGTRLTVL.

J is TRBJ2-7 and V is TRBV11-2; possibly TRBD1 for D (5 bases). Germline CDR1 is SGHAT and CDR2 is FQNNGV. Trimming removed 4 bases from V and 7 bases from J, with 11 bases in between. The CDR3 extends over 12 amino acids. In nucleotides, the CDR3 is TGTGCCAGCAGCTCCTCCCAGGGAGAGCAGTACTTC. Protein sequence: CASSSSQGEQYF.

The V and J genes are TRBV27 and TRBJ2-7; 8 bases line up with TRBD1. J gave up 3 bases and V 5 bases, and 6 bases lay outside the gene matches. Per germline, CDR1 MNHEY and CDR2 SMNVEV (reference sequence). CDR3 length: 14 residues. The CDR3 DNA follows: TGTGCCAGCAGTATCGGACAGGGAAACTACGAGCAGTACTTC. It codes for CASSIGQGNYEQYF.

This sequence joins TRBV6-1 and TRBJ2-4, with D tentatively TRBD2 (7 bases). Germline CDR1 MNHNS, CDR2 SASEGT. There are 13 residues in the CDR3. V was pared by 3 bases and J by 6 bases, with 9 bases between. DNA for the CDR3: TGTGCCAGCAGTGATAGGGGGGGAAACATTCAGTACTTC. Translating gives CASSDRGGNIQYF.

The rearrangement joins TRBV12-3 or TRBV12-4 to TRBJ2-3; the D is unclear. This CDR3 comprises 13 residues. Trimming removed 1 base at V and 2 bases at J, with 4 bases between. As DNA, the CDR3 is TGTGCCAGCAGTTTAGGTAACACAGATACGCAGTATTTT. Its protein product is CASSLGNTDTQYF.

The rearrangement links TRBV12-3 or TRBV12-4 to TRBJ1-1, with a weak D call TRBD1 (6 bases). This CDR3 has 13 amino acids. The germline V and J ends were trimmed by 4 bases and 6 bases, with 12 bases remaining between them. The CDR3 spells CASSSGTHSEAFF. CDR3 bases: TGTGCCAGCAGTTCCGGGACACACTCTGAAGCTTTCTTT.

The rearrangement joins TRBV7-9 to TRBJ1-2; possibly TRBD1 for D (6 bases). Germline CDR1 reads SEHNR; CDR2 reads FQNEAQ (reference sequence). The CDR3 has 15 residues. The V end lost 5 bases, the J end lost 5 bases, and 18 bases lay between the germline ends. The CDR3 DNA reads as TGTGCCAGCAGCACCACGGCCAGGGGCAGGTATGGCTACACCTTC. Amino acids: CASSTTARGRYGYTF.

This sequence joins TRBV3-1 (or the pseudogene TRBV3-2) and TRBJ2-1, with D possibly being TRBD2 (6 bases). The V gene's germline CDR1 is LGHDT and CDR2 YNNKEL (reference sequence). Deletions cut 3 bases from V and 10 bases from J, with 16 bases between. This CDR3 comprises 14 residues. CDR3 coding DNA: TGTGCCAGCAGCCAGAGGACCCCGGGGGAAGAGCAGTTCTTC. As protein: CASSQRTPGEEQFF.

CDR3 residues: CASSALRGYNEQFF. The CDR3 DNA reads TGTGCCAGCAGCGCCTTGAGAGGTTACAATGAGCAGTTCTTC. This chain links TRBV9 with TRBJ2-1; D gene unclear. The germline V gene has CDR1 SGDLS and CDR2 YYNGEE. Trimming took off 3 bases at V and 4 bases at J, with 11 bases between the two ends. This CDR3 contains 14 residues.

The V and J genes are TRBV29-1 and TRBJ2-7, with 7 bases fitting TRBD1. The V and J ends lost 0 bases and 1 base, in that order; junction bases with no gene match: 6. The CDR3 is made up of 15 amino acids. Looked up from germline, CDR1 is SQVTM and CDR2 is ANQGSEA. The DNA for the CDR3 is TGCAGCGTTGAAGATCGGGACAGCGCTTCCTACGAGCAGTACTTC. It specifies CSVEDRDSASYEQYF.

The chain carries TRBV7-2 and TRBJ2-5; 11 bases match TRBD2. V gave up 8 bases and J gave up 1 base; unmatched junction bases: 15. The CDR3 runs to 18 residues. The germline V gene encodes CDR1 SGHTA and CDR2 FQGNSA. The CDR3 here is CASSKGGLAVPRQETQYF. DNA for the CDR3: TGTGCCAGCTCGAAGGGGGGACTAGCGGTGCCTCGCCAAGAGACCCAGTACTTC.

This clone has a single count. The CDR3 DNA follows: TGTGCCAGCAGCCAAACCTCCGGCAACAGGGGCGAGCAGTACTTC. Protein: CASSQTSGNRGEQYF. This chain links TRBV6-5 with TRBJ2-7; TRBD1 matches at 7 bases. From germline, CDR1 is MNHEY and CDR2 SVGAGI. There are 15 residues in the CDR3. V was pared by 6 bases and J by 6 bases, with 14 bases of the junction left unmatched.

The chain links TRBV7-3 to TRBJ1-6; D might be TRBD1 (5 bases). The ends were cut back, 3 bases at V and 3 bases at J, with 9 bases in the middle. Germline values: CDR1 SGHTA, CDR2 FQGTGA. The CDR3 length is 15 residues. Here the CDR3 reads CASSLGQGYNSPLHF. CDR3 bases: TGTGCCAGCAGCTTGGGGCAGGGCTATAATTCACCCCTCCACTTT.

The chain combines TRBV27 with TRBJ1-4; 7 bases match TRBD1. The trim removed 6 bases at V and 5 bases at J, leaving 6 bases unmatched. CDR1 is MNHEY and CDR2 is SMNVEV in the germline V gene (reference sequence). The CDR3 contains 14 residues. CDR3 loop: CASRPGGPNEKLFF. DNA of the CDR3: TGTGCCAGCAGGCCAGGGGGACCGAATGAAAAACTGTTTTTT.

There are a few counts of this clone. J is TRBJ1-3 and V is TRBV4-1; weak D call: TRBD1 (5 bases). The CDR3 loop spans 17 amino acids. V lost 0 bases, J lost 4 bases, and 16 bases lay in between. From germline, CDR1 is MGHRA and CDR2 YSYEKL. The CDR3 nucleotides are TGCGCCAGCAGCCAAGAACCTGGAAGGGGCGCCGGAAACACCATATATTTT. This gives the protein CASSQEPGRGAGNTIYF.

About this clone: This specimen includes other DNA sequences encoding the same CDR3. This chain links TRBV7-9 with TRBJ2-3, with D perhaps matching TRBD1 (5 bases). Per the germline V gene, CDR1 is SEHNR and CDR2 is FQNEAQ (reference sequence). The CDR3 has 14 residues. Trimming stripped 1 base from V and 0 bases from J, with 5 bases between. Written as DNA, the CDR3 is TGTGCCAGCAGCTTAGAGGGGAGCACAGATACGCAGTATTTT. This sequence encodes CASSLEGSTDTQYF.

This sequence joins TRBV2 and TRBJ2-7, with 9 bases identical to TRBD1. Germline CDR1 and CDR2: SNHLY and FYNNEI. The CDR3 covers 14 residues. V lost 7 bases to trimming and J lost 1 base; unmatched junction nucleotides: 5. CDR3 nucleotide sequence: TGTGCCAGCACATCGACAGGGGGATCCTACGAGCAGTACTTC. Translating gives CASTSTGGSYEQYF.

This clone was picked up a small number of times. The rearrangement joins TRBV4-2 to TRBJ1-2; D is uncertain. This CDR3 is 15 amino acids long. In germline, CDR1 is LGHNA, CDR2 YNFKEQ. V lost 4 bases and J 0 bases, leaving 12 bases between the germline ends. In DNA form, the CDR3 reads TGTGCCAGCAGCCGAGAGGTCCTAGCTAACTATGGCTACACCTTC. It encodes CASSREVLANYGYTF.

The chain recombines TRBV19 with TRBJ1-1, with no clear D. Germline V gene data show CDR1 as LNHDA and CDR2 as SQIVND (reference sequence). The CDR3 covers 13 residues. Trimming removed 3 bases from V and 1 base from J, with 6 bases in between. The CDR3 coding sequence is TGTGCCAGTAGTATCGGTGAGAACACTGAAGCTTTCTTT. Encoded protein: CASSIGENTEAFF.

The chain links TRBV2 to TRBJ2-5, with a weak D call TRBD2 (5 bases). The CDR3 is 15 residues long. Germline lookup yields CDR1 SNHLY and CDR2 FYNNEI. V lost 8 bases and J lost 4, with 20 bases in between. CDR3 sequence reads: CASVYSEWGGETQYF. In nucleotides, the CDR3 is TGTGCCAGCGTCTATAGCGAGTGGGGTGGAGAGACCCAGTACTTC. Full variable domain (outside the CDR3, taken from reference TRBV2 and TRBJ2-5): EPEVTQTPSHQVTQMGQEVILRCVPISNHLYFYWYRQILGQKVEFLVSFYNNEISEKSEIFDDQFSVERPDGSNFTLKIRSTKLEDSAMYFCASVYSEWGGETQYFGPGTRLLVL.

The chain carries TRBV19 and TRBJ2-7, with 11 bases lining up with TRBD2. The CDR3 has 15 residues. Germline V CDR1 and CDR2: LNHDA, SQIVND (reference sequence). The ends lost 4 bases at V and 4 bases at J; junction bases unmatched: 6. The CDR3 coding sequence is TGTGCCAGTAGTACCCTAGCGGGGGGCAGGTACGAGCAGTACTTC. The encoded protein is CASSTLAGGRYEQYF. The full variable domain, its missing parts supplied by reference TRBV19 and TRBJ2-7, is DGGITQSPKYLFRKEGQNVTLSCEQNLNHDAMYWYRQDPGQGLRLIYYSQIVNDFQKGDIAEGYSVSREKKESFPLTVTSAQKNPTAFYLCASSTLAGGRYEQYFGPGTRLTVT.

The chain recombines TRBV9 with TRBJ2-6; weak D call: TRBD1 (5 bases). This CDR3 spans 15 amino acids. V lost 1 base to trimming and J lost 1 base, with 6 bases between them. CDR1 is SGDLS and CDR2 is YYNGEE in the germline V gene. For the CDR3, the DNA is TGTGCCAGCAGCGTATCAGGGTCTGGGGCCAACGTCCTGACTTTC. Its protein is CASSVSGSGANVLTF.

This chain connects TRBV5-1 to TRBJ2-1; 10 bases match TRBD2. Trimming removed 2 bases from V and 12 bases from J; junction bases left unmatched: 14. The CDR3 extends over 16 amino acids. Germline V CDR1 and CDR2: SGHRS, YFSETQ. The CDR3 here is CASSLIAGGSKQRQFF. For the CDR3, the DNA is TGCGCCAGCAGCTTAATAGCGGGGGGTTCTAAACAAAGGCAGTTCTTC.